Presented here are 9 T cell receptor beta chains from one specimen sequenced in a study of T cell repertoires in cytomegalovirus infection. Via MiXCR, TCRdb re-called the reads, giving one row per CDR3 protein. The table shows more than 150,000 distinct CDR3 sequences, with roughly 27% occurring only once. Input material: PBMCs. The receptors were gathered from a human donor in good health (CMV status not recorded). Some clones in this sample may be carry-over from other donors' samples.

This clonotype has only a few counts. This chain uses TRBV7-8 with TRBJ2-3, with D possibly called TRBD1 or TRBD2 (6 bases each). CDR3 length equals 16 residues. Trimming left V 2 bases short and J 4 bases short, with 16 bases between. Germline CDR1 and CDR2: SGHVS and FQNEAQ. CDR3 sequence: CASSLYGGGMADTQYF. The CDR3 DNA reads TGTGCCAGCAGCTTATATGGGGGCGGGATGGCAGATACGCAGTATTTT.

The chain combines TRBV7-8 with TRBJ1-4, with a weak D call TRBD1 (5 bases). This CDR3 is built from 15 residues. CDR1 and CDR2 from the germline V gene are SGHVS and FQNEAQ. Trimming took 3 bases from V and 5 from J, leaving 13 bases between them. The CDR3 here is CASSFGAVRNEKLFF. CDR3 in DNA: TGTGCCAGCAGCTTCGGGGCAGTTCGAAATGAAAAACTGTTTTTT.

V gene TRBV5-4 combines with J gene TRBJ2-1; either TRBD1 or TRBD2 may fit D (7 bases each). The V gene's germline CDR1 is SGHNT and CDR2 YYREEE (reference sequence). The ends were cut back, 4 bases at V and 6 bases at J, with 20 bases in the middle. There are 16 residues in the CDR3. The CDR3 nucleotides read TGTGCCAGCAGCCCCAGGGGGAGCGGGGAAATCAATGAGCAGTTCTTC. It yields the protein CASSPRGSGEINEQFF.

CDR3 region: CASSPGQTYTEAFF. The CDR3, as DNA: TGTGCCAGCAGCCCGGGACAGACCTACACTGAAGCTTTCTTT. The rearrangement links TRBV7-2 to TRBJ1-1, with 7 bases fitting TRBD1. Germline V gene data show CDR1 as SGHTA and CDR2 as FQGNSA. This CDR3 spans 14 amino acids. The V gene end was trimmed by 5 bases and the J gene end by 3 bases; junction bases not matched to a gene: 6.

This clonotype was recorded a few times. The CDR3 DNA reads TGTGCCAGCAGTTACAGGGGAATCGGGGAGACCCAGTACTTC. This sequence encodes CASSYRGIGETQYF. This sequence joins TRBV12-3 or TRBV12-4 and TRBJ2-5, with TRBD1 matching 7 bases. The CDR3 runs to 14 residues. The trim removed 4 bases at V and 5 bases at J, leaving 7 bases unmatched.

In its sample, this clonotype was seen a few times. The V call is TRBV18, the J call TRBJ1-1; 8 bases line up with TRBD1. The CDR3 has 14 residues. Trimming cost V 0 bases and J 5 bases; bases outside gene matches: 2. In germline, CDR1 is KGHSH, CDR2 LQKENI. The chain's CDR3 is CASSPPRGQTEAFF. Here the CDR3 DNA reads TGTGCCAGCTCACCACCCAGGGGGCAGACTGAAGCTTTCTTT.

V gene TRBV6-2 or TRBV6-3 combines with J gene TRBJ2-7; D uncertain. The V and J ends lost 8 bases and 3 bases respectively, with 17 bases between them. This CDR3 comprises 14 residues. In germline, CDR1 is MNHEY, CDR2 SVGEGT. CDR3 region: CASGHGGEHYEQYF. The CDR3 nucleotides read TGTGCCAGCGGCCACGGTGGAGAACACTACGAGCAGTACTTC.

This clonotype was recorded a few times. The chain recombines TRBV4-1 with TRBJ2-7, with D possibly being TRBD2 (6 bases). Per germline, CDR1 MGHRA and CDR2 YSYEKL. This CDR3 region has 16 residues. V was clipped by 2 bases and J by 2 bases, with 16 bases between them. The CDR3 DNA reads as TGCGCCAGCAGCCAATTAGGGGATGGAGGGACCTACGAGCAGTACTTC. As protein: CASSQLGDGGTYEQYF.

As DNA, the CDR3 is TGTGCCAGCAGTGGGACAGAAAACTTCTCTGGAAACACCATATATTTT. This gives the protein CASSGTENFSGNTIYF. The gene calls are TRBV6-6 and TRBJ1-3; 7 bases match TRBD1. J gave up 0 bases and V 5 bases, and 7 bases lay outside the gene matches. This CDR3 region has 16 residues. Germline V gene data show CDR1 as MNHNY and CDR2 as SVGAGI (reference sequence).